This T cell receptor beta chain was sequenced in a study of blood T cells in healthy people across ages. Then a second PCR, running about 6 to 12 cycles, was carried out with a sample-barcoded 5' primer and a J-beta primer mix. The template-switch adaptor, which had 12 random nucleotides, put a tag on each cDNA molecule. TCRdb recomputed calls from the 5' RACE reads with MiXCR, one row per CDR3 protein. This sample has around 1,500,000 distinct CDR3 sequences, with 28% found just once. As for this clonotype: Its cognate antigen is unknown.

Points from the study as a whole: It was held that diversity estimates obtained from one million T cells represented underestimates. Across samples, TCR beta diversity tracked strongly with naive T cell percentage. Diversity of TCR beta per million T cells declined in a roughly linear way with age.

V gave up 6 bases and J gave up 3 bases; unmatched junction bases: 5. In germline, CDR1 is SGHTA, CDR2 FQGNSA. The CDR3 is 13 residues long. Sequencing was performed on blood. The clonotype comes from a woman under 40 in good health. The chain joins TRBV7-2 to TRBJ2-7, with 7 nucleotides matching TRBD2. CDR3 DNA: TGTGCCAGCAGGCGGGAGTCTATCTACGAGCAGTACTTC. Its translation: CASRRESIYEQYF.